The rows below give T cell receptor beta chains drawn from one sample of a study of blood T cell repertoires in COVID-19. Profiling relied on immunoSEQ multiplex PCR, and the TCRdb table lists in-frame clones only, not all of them. The sample records tens of thousands of clones, 86% being singletons. The sequenced material came from peripheral blood. These receptors originate from a woman at least 80 years old with acute or convalescent COVID-19. CDR3s leave out the opening cysteine and the closing phenylalanine or tryptophan.

V	J	CDR3
TRBV6-4	TRBJ2-2	ASSEQGSTGELF
TRBV7-9	TRBJ1-1	ASTPGQGRYTEAF
TRBV5-6	TRBJ2-3	ASSLAGGLSTDTQY
TRBV3-1/TRBV3-2	TRBJ1-6	ASSQLNNSPLH
TRBV9	TRBJ2-1	ASSPRGASSYNEQF
TRBV9	TRBJ1-1	ASSVAGSNTEAF
TRBV6-5	TRBJ1-1	ASSGLGQGAIEAF
TRBV6-5	TRBJ2-7	ASSWLTSGSSYEQY
TRBV3-1/TRBV3-2	TRBJ1-4	ASSQETGGGEKLF
TRBV5-6	TRBJ2-1	ASSRRAGSSYNEQF
TRBV2	TRBJ2-7	ASSEYYEQY
TRBV27	TRBJ1-5	ASRREFSNQPQH
TRBV12-3/TRBV12-4	TRBJ2-1	ASRADSYNEQF
TRBV6-5	TRBJ2-7	ASSIGTGVGEQY
TRBV14	TRBJ2-5	ASSKLAGRNQETQY
TRBV7-9	TRBJ2-5	ASSSAGLGEETQY
TRBV3-1/TRBV3-2	TRBJ1-5	ASSQGRGSNQPQH
TRBV2	TRBJ1-1	ASSPRPGGTEAF
TRBV5-1	TRBJ2-1	ASSLAGGRKDEQF
TRBV4-1	TRBJ2-6	ASSQLSSGANVLT
TRBV19	TRBJ2-7	ASSILAVGQPPYEQY
TRBV7-3	TRBJ2-1	ASSTTGVAILGNEQF
TRBV18	TRBJ1-2	ASSPTGTEFYGYT
TRBV19	TRBJ1-6	ASRTLLGVSPLH
TRBV7-2	TRBJ2-2	ASSLMSGNTGELF
TRBV5-1	TRBJ2-7	ASSLDRVRYEQY
TRBV6-2/TRBV6-3	TRBJ2-7	ASSYSRGNRNEQY
TRBV7-3	TRBJ1-1	ASSWRPSTEAF
TRBV19	TRBJ2-1	ASSTGTGGWDEQF
TRBV12-3/TRBV12-4	TRBJ2-3	ASNLQGGDTQY
TRBV10-3	TRBJ2-1	AISDGLAGGGNEQF
TRBV14	TRBJ1-4	ASSQNGFEKLF
TRBV19	TRBJ1-2	ASTSQGDGGYT
TRBV7-2	TRBJ2-1	ASSTRSGIAHNEQF
TRBV2	TRBJ1-1	ASRITQGGRGSAF
TRBV2	TRBJ2-3	ASPASGGLTQY
TRBV19	TRBJ1-1	ASSSIDRGMNTEAF
TRBV6-5	TRBJ2-4	ASKAGSKNIQY
TRBV14	TRBJ1-6	ASSIRTGMSSPLH
TRBV5-1	TRBJ2-2	ASSLGQGITGELF
TRBV15	TRBJ1-2	ATSREYRGSGYT
TRBV6-6	TRBJ2-7	ASSRRLAGSLEQY
TRBV30	TRBJ1-1	APRTGDTEAF
TRBV10-3	TRBJ1-4	AIKDSSEKLF
TRBV20-1	TRBJ1-2	SASAANYGYT
TRBV6-5	TRBJ2-7	ASSTYNRGEQY
TRBV4-1	TRBJ2-3	ASSRRTGATSTDTQY
TRBV6-5	TRBJ1-3	ASSHQGHQRNTIY
TRBV15	TRBJ2-1	ATSTGTGDVSYNEQF
TRBV3-1/TRBV3-2	TRBJ2-5	ASRPRTSGQETQY
TRBV6-5	TRBJ2-1	ASKGEGEQF
TRBV6-5	TRBJ1-2	ASSSGTEAYGYT
TRBV21-1	TRBJ2-1	ASSKGVLAGERNEQF
TRBV5-1	TRBJ2-7	ASSLIDAGGTSYEQY
TRBV10-3	TRBJ1-6	AISSTTGTAISPLH
TRBV28	TRBJ2-3	ASSPGTSGSKGDTQY
TRBV7-9	TRBJ2-3	ASSLGRGLADTQY
TRBV9	TRBJ1-1	ASSVSVGTEAF
TRBV30	TRBJ2-3	AWSVSQHTDTQY
TRBV5-6	TRBJ2-7	ASSWTGWNEQY